The clone carrying this T cell receptor (beta chain) has just a few counts. Its antigen is undetermined. In TCRdb, the 5' RACE reads were re-called with MiXCR into one record per CDR3 protein. The sample lists over 200,000 distinct CDR3 sequences, around 18% occurring once. The data originate from a study of CD8 T cells in ankylosing spondylitis. Study outcomes and limitations: There was a TCR beta motif, made of 7 to 9 highly homologous variants, that appeared characteristic of ankylosing spondylitis blood.

The germline CDR1 and CDR2 sequences are LGHNA and YSLEER. The CDR3 is 17 residues long. Trimming removed 2 bases at V and 2 bases at J, with 19 bases between. The sequence was collected from a male donor with ankylosing spondylitis. The chain carries TRBV4-3 and TRBJ2-7, with D perhaps matching TRBD1 (7 bases). The material sequenced was blood, either unsorted or a sorted T cell fraction (not recorded which). The DNA for the CDR3 is TGCGCCAGCAGCCAACATAGAACTCAGGGGGGTCCCTACGAGCAGTACTTC. Amino acid sequence: CASSQHRTQGGPYEQYF.